This TCR beta chain was documented in a study of OX40 agonist ivuxolimab in advanced cancers. Looking at the study overall: Among those treated, three patients had partial responses, one with hepatocellular carcinoma and two with cutaneous melanoma.

The CDR3 covers 15 residues. V was clipped by 5 bases and J by 10 bases; unmatched bases: 13. Germline V gives CDR1 SGHAT, CDR2 FQNNGV. Of note for this clone: Its antigen is unknown.

Study results and limitations: Still undetermined is the antigen specificity of the expanded peripheral T cells.

Drawing of blood for sampling happened at baseline, at cycle 4 day 1, and at cycle 7 day 1. Generated by immunoSEQ multiplex PCR, the TCRdb table keeps only in-frame clones and is missing some. The data show 45,000 to 65,000 clones, with less than 85% seen just once and around an eighth held by the top ten. The chain recombines TRBV11-2 with TRBJ2-7; TRBD2 matches 11 bases. The sequence came from an adult with an advanced solid tumor such as melanoma, head and neck, liver or kidney cancer. Here the sequenced sample was CD4+ or CD8+ T cells sorted from blood, taken in a trial of the OX40 agonist ivuxolimab. The CDR3 sequence: CASSARGLAGGPQYF. The CDR3 DNA is TGTGCCAGCAGCGCTAGGGGGCTAGCGGGAGGCCCACAGTACTTC.